The rows below give T cell receptor beta chains drawn from one sample of a study of a mutant IDH1 vaccine in newly diagnosed glioma. Using immunoSEQ multiplex PCR, the repertoire was profiled, and TCRdb retains in-frame clones only, with some absent. The table shows more than 35,000 clones, with around 81% occurring only once. No antigens are known for them. The source was PBMCs, collected from a glioma patient whose treatment included an IDH1 peptide vaccine. The receptors originated from a woman aged 40 to 50 with glioma. Some clones in this sample may be carry-over from other donors' samples. The CDR3 runs from the conserved cysteine through the conserved F or W. A D gene is named only where the DNA matches it firmly.

J,D,V,length,CDR3,DNA
TRBJ2-7,TRBD2,TRBV27,15,CASSYTSGGTYEQYF,TGTGCCAGCAGCTATACTAGCGGGGGGACCTACGAGCAGTACTTC
TRBJ1-2,-,TRBV4-2,17,CASSQENPQGKGYGYTF,TGTGCCAGCAGCCAAGAAAATCCACAGGGTAAAGGCTATGGCTACACCTTC
TRBJ2-7,-,TRBV5-1,13,CASSLAPVGEQYF,TGCGCCAGCAGCTTGGCCCCTGTGGGCGAGCAGTACTTC
TRBJ2-7,TRBD2,TRBV10-1,13,CASSETSGSEQYF,TGCGCCAGCAGTGAGACTAGCGGGAGCGAGCAGTACTTC
TRBJ1-5,-,TRBV28,10,CASSSRPQHF,TGTGCCAGCAGTTCCCGGCCCCAGCATTTT
TRBJ2-1,-,TRBV5-4,14,CASSSSGGVHEQFF,TGTGCCAGCAGCTCATCCGGTGGGGTCCATGAGCAGTTCTTC
TRBJ2-5,TRBD2,TRBV28,16,CASMGTSGRKGETQYF,TGTGCCAGCATGGGGACTAGCGGGAGGAAGGGTGAGACCCAGTACTTC
TRBJ2-3,-,TRBV9,15,CASSVDPGFSDTQYF,TGTGCCAGCAGCGTAGACCCCGGGTTTTCAGATACGCAGTATTTT
TRBJ1-5,-,TRBV28,13,CASSSRLVQPQHF,TGTGCCAGCAGTTCGAGGTTAGTTCAGCCCCAGCATTTT
TRBJ1-1,-,TRBV9,13,CASSPRTDTEAFF,TGTGCCAGCAGCCCCAGGACAGACACTGAAGCTTTCTTT
TRBJ1-3,-,TRBV6-5,13,CASSRDLANTIYF,TGTGCCAGCAGTAGAGACCTTGCGAACACCATATATTTT
TRBJ2-7,TRBD1,TRBV18,15,CASSPQQGAGYEQYF,TGTGCCAGCTCACCCCAGCAGGGGGCGGGCTACGAGCAGTACTTC
TRBJ1-2,TRBD1,TRBV6-1,14,CASSEWDRGDGYTF,TGTGCCAGCAGTGAATGGGACAGGGGTGACGGCTACACCTTC
TRBJ1-1,-,TRBV6-1,14,CASSPRGGTIEAFF,TGTGCCAGCAGTCCTAGGGGCGGGACCATTGAAGCTTTCTTT
TRBJ2-5,-,TRBV4-1,14,CASSQGGKGETQYF,TGCGCCAGCAGCCAAGGAGGGAAGGGAGAGACCCAGTACTTC
TRBJ2-5,TRBD1,TRBV5-1,15,CASSLTYRGQETQYF,TGCGCCAGCAGCTTGACGTACAGGGGCCAAGAGACCCAGTACTTC